The present TCR beta chain was sequenced within a study of PD-1 blockade in mismatch repair-deficient tumors. As for the study in general: Enrolled about 2012-2016, patients had progressing, pretreated mismatch repair-deficient cancers of about twelve types. Study conclusions and caveats: After pembrolizumab, tumor-resident clones rose rapidly, then generally contracted before radiologic responses.

Regarding this clone: Its antigen is unknown.

Generated by immunoSEQ multiplex PCR, the TCRdb table keeps only in-frame clones and is missing some. The sample shows under 150,000 clones, 86% of them seen only once. The clonotype was recovered from an adult with mismatch repair-deficient cancer. Sequenced here: peripheral blood, sampled 44 weeks after starting pembrolizumab.

The CDR3 protein is CASSTRHWTVASYEQYF. The CDR3 nucleotides read TGTGCCAGCAGCACACGCCATTGGACAGTAGCCTCCTACGAGCAGTACTTC. This chain links TRBV7-4 with TRBJ2-7, with D tentatively TRBD1 (6 bases). Deletions cut 5 bases from V and 0 bases from J, with 20 bases between. The CDR3 is 17 amino acids. In germline, CDR1 is SGHVT, CDR2 SQSDAQ.